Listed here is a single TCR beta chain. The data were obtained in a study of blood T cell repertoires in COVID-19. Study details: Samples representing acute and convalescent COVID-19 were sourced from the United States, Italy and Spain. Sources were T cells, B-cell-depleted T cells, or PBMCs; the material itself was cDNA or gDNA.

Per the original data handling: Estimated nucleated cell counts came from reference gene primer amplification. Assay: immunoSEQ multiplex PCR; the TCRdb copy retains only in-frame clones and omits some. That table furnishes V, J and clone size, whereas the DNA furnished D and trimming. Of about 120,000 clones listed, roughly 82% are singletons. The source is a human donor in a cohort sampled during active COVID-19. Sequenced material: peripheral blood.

CDR3 DNA sequence: TGTGCCAGCAGTTACTCCGTCGATACGCAGTATTTT. Protein: CASSYSVDTQYF. The chain couples TRBV6-2 or TRBV6-3 to TRBJ2-3, with D unclear. The V gene lost 0 bases and the J gene lost 6 bases, with 4 bases spanning the gap. The germline CDR1 and CDR2 sequences are MNHEY and SVGEGT. This CDR3 spans 12 amino acids.